The next 27 T cell receptor beta chains were all read from a single sample in a study of PD-1 blockade in classical Hodgkin lymphoma. The patients all showed relapse after autologous stem cell transplantation, while their brentuximab vedotin exposure varied. Magnetic negative selection was used to purify CD4+ T cells from PBMCs that had been thawed. TCRdb keeps only in-frame clones here, not all; method: immunoSEQ multiplex PCR. The data contain more than 3,500 clones, around 87% of them singletons. Specimen: CD4+ T cells from blood, collected at baseline. The receptors here all came from a human donor with classical Hodgkin lymphoma.

The genes are TRBV7-9 and TRBJ1-2; no definite D call. The V and J ends lost 2 bases and 2 bases respectively, with 6 bases between them. Per germline, CDR1 SEHNR and CDR2 FQNEAQ (reference sequence). The CDR3 covers 13 residues. The CDR3 protein is CASSLWPNYGYTF. CDR3 coding DNA: TGTGCCAGCAGCTTATGGCCGAACTATGGCTACACCTTC.

The chain links TRBV7-9 to TRBJ1-4; no reliable D call. The CDR3 spans 12 residues. Germline V gene lookup returns CDR1 SEHNR and CDR2 FQNEAQ (reference sequence). V was shortened by 8 bases and J by 4 bases, with 8 bases between the two germline ends. The DNA for the CDR3 is TGTGCCAGCCTTGTAAATAATGAAAAACTGTTTTTT. Translated, it gives CASLVNNEKLFF.

The J gene is TRBJ1-5, the V gene TRBV7-8; D not resolved. Trimming stripped 3 bases from V and 5 bases from J, with 8 bases between. CDR1 is SGHVS, CDR2 FQNEAQ, per germline. The CDR3 is 13 amino acids. Here the CDR3 reads CASSFFQDQPQHF. The CDR3 region has the DNA TGTGCCAGCAGCTTCTTCCAAGATCAGCCCCAGCATTTT.

The chain carries TRBV12-5 and TRBJ1-2; 7 nucleotides line up with TRBD1. After removal of 5 bases from V and 2 bases from J, the junction contained 23 bases not matched to a gene. Germline V gene lookup returns CDR1 LGHNT and CDR2 FRNRAP. The CDR3 totals 20 residues. The CDR3 is CASGTPLIRDSLPQNYGYTF. CDR3 DNA sequence: TGTGCTAGTGGTACACCATTAATCCGGGACAGTCTACCTCAAAACTATGGCTACACCTTC.

The chain employs TRBV27 and TRBJ2-7; D gene ambiguous. This CDR3 comprises 13 residues. Germline V lookup: CDR1 MNHEY, CDR2 SMNVEV (reference sequence). V lost 6 bases and J lost 8, with 17 bases in between. CDR3 sequence: CASSPRPSVKQYF. CDR3 coding DNA: TGTGCCAGCAGCCCACGGCCGTCGGTAAAGCAGTACTTC.

V is TRBV19 and J is TRBJ2-4; TRBD2 agrees at 14 bases. The CDR3 covers 19 residues. Germline trimming cut 6 bases from V and 1 base from J; bases unmatched to any gene: 11. The germline V gene encodes CDR1 LNHDA and CDR2 SQIVND (reference sequence). The CDR3 DNA is TGTGCCAGTAGACCGGGACTAGCGGGAGATCGGTCTGCCAAAAACATTCAGTACTTC. This gives the protein CASRPGLAGDRSAKNIQYF.

The V gene is TRBV7-9, the J gene TRBJ2-3; TRBD1 aligns across 8 bases. The V and J ends lost 5 bases and 6 bases, in that order; junction bases with no gene match: 13. This CDR3 spans 16 amino acids. Looked up from germline, CDR1 is SEHNR and CDR2 is FQNEAQ (reference sequence). The CDR3 DNA reads TGTGCCAGCAGCCCCCTCTCGGGCAGGGGGCGGGATACGCAGTATTTT. This encodes CASSPLSGRGRDTQYF.

The CDR3 nucleotides read TGTGCCAGCAGGACTAGCGGGAACGCAGATACGCAGTATTTT. This encodes CASRTSGNADTQYF. The chain combines TRBV6-5 with TRBJ2-3, with TRBD2 identical over 11 bases. The trim removed 6 bases at V and 4 bases at J, leaving 3 bases unmatched. The CDR3 is 14 amino acids. Germline V lookup: CDR1 MNHEY, CDR2 SVGAGI.

The rearrangement uses TRBV5-5 and TRBJ1-3, with D maybe TRBD1 (5 bases). Trimming removed 0 bases at V and 4 bases at J, with 14 bases between. The germline V gene has CDR1 SGHKS and CDR2 YYEKEE (reference sequence). This CDR3 comprises 16 residues. The CDR3 spells CASSLAHLTEGNTIYF. In DNA form, the CDR3 reads TGTGCCAGCAGCTTGGCTCACTTGACAGAAGGAAACACCATATATTTT.

The V and J genes are TRBV11-2 and TRBJ2-1; 11 nucleotides agree with TRBD2. This CDR3 region has 17 residues. The V and J ends lost 0 bases and 10 bases, in that order; junction bases with no gene match: 11. Looked up from germline, CDR1 is SGHAT and CDR2 is FQNNGV. The CDR3 loop is CASSLDRVAGGPQEQFF. The CDR3 region has the DNA TGTGCCAGCAGCTTAGATCGAGTAGCGGGGGGGCCTCAGGAGCAGTTCTTC.

The V gene is TRBV10-3, the J gene TRBJ1-2; D may be TRBD1 (6 bases). The germline gives CDR1 ENHRY, CDR2 SYGVKD. Trimming left V 10 bases short and J 4 bases short, with 13 bases between. The CDR3 covers 12 residues. The DNA for the CDR3 is TGTGCCACACCAGGGGAAGGCTATGGCTACACCTTC. Its protein product is CATPGEGYGYTF.

V and J are TRBV9 and TRBJ2-2; D gene unclear. The CDR3 consists of 14 residues. V lost 3 bases and J lost 3, with 9 bases in between. Germline lookup yields CDR1 SGDLS and CDR2 YYNGEE. The CDR3 here is CASSGGPDTGELFF. CDR3 DNA: TGTGCCAGCAGCGGGGGTCCGGACACCGGGGAGCTGTTTTTT.

The chain couples TRBV9 to TRBJ1-2; D unresolved. Germline lookup yields CDR1 SGDLS and CDR2 YYNGEE. This CDR3 spans 14 amino acids. Trimming removed 6 bases at V and 2 bases at J, with 14 bases between. The CDR3 loop is CASNAPGYNYGYTF. The CDR3 DNA is TGTGCCAGCAACGCACCGGGATACAACTATGGCTACACCTTC.

The chain links TRBV11-2 to TRBJ2-7, with D possibly being TRBD1 or TRBD2 (5 bases each). This CDR3 comprises 14 residues. With 1 base removed from V and 7 bases from J, the gap between germline ends came to 14 bases. Germline V gene sequence: CDR1 SGHAT, CDR2 FQNNGV. DNA for the CDR3: TGTGCCAGCAGCTTAGCCACGGGGCTCCTGGAGCAGTACTTC. Translated: CASSLATGLLEQYF.

This rearrangement joins TRBV7-9 to TRBJ2-1, with 11 bases aligning to TRBD2. CDR1 is SEHNR, CDR2 FQNEAQ, per germline (reference sequence). The CDR3 spans 14 residues. V shed 4 bases, J shed 6 bases, and the junction held 2 bases outside the gene matches. The DNA of the CDR3 is TGTGCCAGCAGCTCCGGGACTAGCGGCAATGAGCAGTTCTTC. Translating gives CASSSGTSGNEQFF. Using reference TRBV7-9 and TRBJ2-1 for the parts outside the CDR3, the full variable domain is DTGVSQNPRHKITKRGQNVTFRCDPISEHNRLYWYRQTLGQGPEFLTYFQNEAQLEKSRLLSDRFSAERPKGSFSTLEIQRTEQGDSAMYLCASSSGTSGNEQFFGPGTRLTVL.

The V call is TRBV2, the J call TRBJ1-3; the match to TRBD1 covers 7 bases. Germline trimming cut 6 bases from V and 0 bases from J; bases unmatched to any gene: 11. Per germline, CDR1 SNHLY and CDR2 FYNNEI. The CDR3 runs to 17 residues. CDR3 residues: CASRPDRRISSGNTIYF. The DNA for the CDR3 is TGTGCCAGCAGACCGGACAGGAGAATCAGCTCTGGAAACACCATATATTTT.

The genes are TRBV5-1 and TRBJ2-7, with TRBD1 matching over 9 bases. This CDR3 region has 15 residues. Germline CDR1 and CDR2: SGHRS and YFSETQ. Trimming removed 4 bases from V and 3 bases from J; junction bases left unmatched: 8. The CDR3 here is CASSPRDRVGYEQYF. The CDR3 DNA reads as TGCGCCAGCAGCCCCCGGGACAGGGTTGGCTACGAGCAGTACTTC.

The V gene is TRBV5-8, the J gene TRBJ2-1, with 7 bases lining up with TRBD1. CDR3 length equals 16 residues. Losses at the gene ends were 5 bases for V and 4 bases for J; bases not matched to a gene: 12. Germline CDR1 is SGHTS and CDR2 is YDEGEE. The CDR3, as DNA: TGTGCCAGCAGTCCTTTAAACAGGGGCCCTTACAATGAGCAGTTCTTC. Translating gives CASSPLNRGPYNEQFF. The variable domain in full, completed from reference TRBV5-8 and TRBJ2-1, reads EAGVTQSPTHLIKTRGQQATLRCSPISGHTSVYWYQQALGLGLQFLLWYDEGEERNRGNFPPRFSGRQFPNYSSELNVNALELEDSALYLCASSPLNRGPYNEQFFGPGTRLTVL.

The chain couples TRBV11-2 to TRBJ2-1; unclear D gene. This CDR3 contains 13 residues. Germline V gene data show CDR1 as SGHAT and CDR2 as FQNNGV. The V end was cut by 0 bases, the J end by 12 bases, with 12 bases between. CDR3 in DNA: TGTGCCAGCAGCTTAGAAATAGGAAGAGGGCAGTTCTTC. It yields the protein CASSLEIGRGQFF. The full variable domain, in which reference TRBV11-2 and TRBJ2-1 provide the parts outside the CDR3, is EAGVAQSPRYKIIEKRQSVAFWCNPISGHATLYWYQQILGQGPKLLIQFQNNGVVDDSQLPKDRFSAERLKGVDSTLKIQPAKLEDSAVYLCASSLEIGRGQFFGPGTRLTVL.

This clone was observed a few times. The chain recombines TRBV19 with TRBJ1-5, with no clear D. Per the germline V gene, CDR1 is LNHDA and CDR2 is SQIVND (reference sequence). Between the trimmed V and J ends, which lost 3 bases and 7 bases, there was a span of 10 bases. The CDR3 has 13 residues. CDR3 DNA sequence: TGTGCCAGTAGTATTGGGGTAGAGCAGCCCCAGCATTTT. Its translation: CASSIGVEQPQHF.

The chain uses TRBV7-7 and TRBJ1-1; D remains ambiguous. The CDR3 contains 13 residues. V was cut by 3 bases and J by 2 bases, with 7 bases left in between. Looked up from germline, CDR1 is SSHAT and CDR2 is FNYEAQ (reference sequence). DNA of the CDR3: TGTGCCAGCAGCTTGGCAGGAAACACTGAAGCTTTCTTT. Translation: CASSLAGNTEAFF.

The chain is built from TRBV18 and TRBJ2-7; 7 bases are shared with TRBD2. The CDR3 runs 15 residues. With V trimmed by 3 bases and J by 3 bases, 8 bases remained unmatched. Germline values: CDR1 KGHSH, CDR2 LQKENI. The CDR3, as DNA: TGTGCCAGCTCACCCGACGTTGGCGGGGGCTACGAGCAGTACTTC. Its translation: CASSPDVGGGYEQYF. Complete variable domain (other parts from reference TRBV18 and TRBJ2-7): NAGVMQNPRHLVRRRGQEARLRCSPMKGHSHVYWYRQLPEEGLKFMVYLQKENIIDESGMPKERFSAEFPKEGPSILRIQQVVRGDSAAYFCASSPDVGGGYEQYFGPGTRLTVT.

V is TRBV6-1 and J is TRBJ1-1; TRBD1 might be the D (6 bases). Between the trimmed V and J ends, which lost 3 bases and 5 bases, there was a span of 16 bases. Germline lookup yields CDR1 MNHNS and CDR2 SASEGT. The CDR3 extends over 15 amino acids. The CDR3 DNA reads TGTGCCAGCAGTGATAGGGGGAAGGGTTGGACTGAAGCTTTCTTT. Translated: CASSDRGKGWTEAFF.

The chain has TRBV5-1 and TRBJ1-1; no clear D. Germline CDR1 reads SGHRS; CDR2 reads YFSETQ. The CDR3 has 15 residues. The V end lost 1 base, the J end lost 2 bases, and 12 bases lay between the germline ends. For the CDR3, the DNA is TGCGCCAGCAGCTTGACCGCCAACACAAACACTGAAGCTTTCTTT. It translates to CASSLTANTNTEAFF.

This chain links TRBV5-1 with TRBJ2-7; a possible D gene is TRBD1 (5 bases). Germline-derived CDR1 and CDR2 are SGHRS and YFSETQ. Trimming shortened V by 5 bases and J by 1 base, and 16 bases separated the two germline ends. The CDR3 sequence is 15 residues long. In DNA form, the CDR3 reads TGCGCCAGCAGGGTGGGCAGGACAACTTCCTACGAGCAGTACTTC. It specifies CASRVGRTTSYEQYF.

V usage is TRBV20-1 and J usage is TRBJ2-3; D unclear. The V gene lost 3 bases and the J gene lost 3 bases, with 4 bases spanning the gap. The germline V gene encodes CDR1 DFQATT and CDR2 SNEGSKA (reference sequence). The CDR3 extends over 11 amino acids. The CDR3 DNA follows: TGCAGTGCTAGTAGGACAGATACGCAGTATTTT. As protein: CSASRTDTQYF.

This chain connects TRBV10-2 to TRBJ2-7; D is unresolved. In germline, CDR1 is WSHSY, CDR2 SAAADI. The germline V and J ends were trimmed by 10 bases and 3 bases, with 19 bases remaining between them. This CDR3 contains 14 residues. The CDR3 bases are TGCGCCATACCCTCGGACCAGAGTTTCTACGAGCAGTACTTC. Its protein product is CAIPSDQSFYEQYF.